The following is a TCR beta chain sequence with its context. What it binds is not known. The record originates from a study of cytomegalovirus exposure and HLA in healthy donors. Across the study: As an earlier analysis found, 150 million to 200 million T cells yielded over 95 million unique TCR beta sequences.

The PCR made use of 60 Vbeta and 13 Jbeta primers. Using immunoSEQ multiplex PCR, the repertoire was profiled, and TCRdb retains in-frame clones only, with some absent. The sample records about 200,000 clones, 79% being singletons. Points from the study as a whole: Prior analysis indicated that the majority of TCR beta V segments exhibited productivity approximately 90% or approximately 30% of the time. Later work showed greater clonal expansion in HLA-associated TCR beta chains than in equally common others. While the bulk of TCR sequences proved rare, some public TCRs turned up in many donors.

The receptor was isolated from a male donor in good health and CMV-seropositive. Material for sequencing was PBMCs.

CDR3 bases: TGTGCCAGCAGCTTGGACAGGGGGACTGAAGCTTTCTTT. Translation: CASSLDRGTEAFF. The chain uses TRBV7-3 and TRBJ1-1, with 10 bases identical to TRBD1. This CDR3 is built from 13 residues. Trimming took 3 bases from V and 5 from J; bases not matched to a gene: 0. In germline, CDR1 is SGHTA, CDR2 FQGTGA.